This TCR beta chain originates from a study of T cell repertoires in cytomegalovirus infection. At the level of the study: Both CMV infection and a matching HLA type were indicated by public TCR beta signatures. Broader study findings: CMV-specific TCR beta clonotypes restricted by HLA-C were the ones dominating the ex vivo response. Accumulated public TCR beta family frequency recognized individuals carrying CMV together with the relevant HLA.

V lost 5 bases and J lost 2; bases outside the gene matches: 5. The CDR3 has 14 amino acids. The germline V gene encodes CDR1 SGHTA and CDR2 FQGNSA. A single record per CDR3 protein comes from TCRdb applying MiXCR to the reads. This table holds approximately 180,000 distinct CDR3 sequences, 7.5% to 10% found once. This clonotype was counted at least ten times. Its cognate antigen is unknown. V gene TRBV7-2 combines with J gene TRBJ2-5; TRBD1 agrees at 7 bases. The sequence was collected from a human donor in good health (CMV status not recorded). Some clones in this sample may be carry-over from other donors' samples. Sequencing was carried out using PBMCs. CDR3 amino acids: CASSTATGQETQYF. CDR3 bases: TGTGCCAGCAGCACAGCGACAGGGCAAGAGACCCAGTACTTC.